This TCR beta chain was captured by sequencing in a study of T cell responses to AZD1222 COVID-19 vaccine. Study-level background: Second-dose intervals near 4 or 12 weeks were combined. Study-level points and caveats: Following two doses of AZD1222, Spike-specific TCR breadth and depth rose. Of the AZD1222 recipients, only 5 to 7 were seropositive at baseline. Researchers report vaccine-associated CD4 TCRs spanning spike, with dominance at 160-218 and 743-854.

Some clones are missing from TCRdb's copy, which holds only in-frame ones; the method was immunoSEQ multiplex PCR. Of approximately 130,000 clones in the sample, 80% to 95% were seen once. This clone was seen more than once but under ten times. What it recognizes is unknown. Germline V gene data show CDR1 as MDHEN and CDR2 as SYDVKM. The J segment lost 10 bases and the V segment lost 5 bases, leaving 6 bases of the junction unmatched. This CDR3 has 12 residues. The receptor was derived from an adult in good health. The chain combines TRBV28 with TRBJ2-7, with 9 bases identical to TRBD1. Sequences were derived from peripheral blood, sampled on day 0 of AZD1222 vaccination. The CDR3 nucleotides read TGTGCCAGCAGTCGGACAGGGGAACTACAGTACTTC. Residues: CASSRTGELQYF. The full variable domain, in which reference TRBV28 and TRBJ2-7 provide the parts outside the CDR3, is DVKVTQSSRYLVKRTGEKVFLECVQDMDHENMFWYRQDPGLGLRLIYFSYDVKMKEKGDIPEGYSVSREKKERFSLILESASTNQTSMYLCASSRTGELQYFGPGTRLTVT.